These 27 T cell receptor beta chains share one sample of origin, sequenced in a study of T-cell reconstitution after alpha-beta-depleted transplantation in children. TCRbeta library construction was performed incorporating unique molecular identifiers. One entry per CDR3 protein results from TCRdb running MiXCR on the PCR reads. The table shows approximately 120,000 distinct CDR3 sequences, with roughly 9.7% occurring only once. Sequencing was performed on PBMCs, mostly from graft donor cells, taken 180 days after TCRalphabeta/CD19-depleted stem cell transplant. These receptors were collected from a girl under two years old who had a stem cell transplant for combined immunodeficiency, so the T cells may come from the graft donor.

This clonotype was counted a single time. Here the CDR3 reads CASSLVGGEGYTF. The CDR3 DNA reads TGTGCCAGCAGCTTAGTTGGGGGAGAAGGCTACACCTTC. The chain is built from TRBV7-3 and TRBJ1-2; the D gene is possibly TRBD1 (5 bases). The CDR3 extends over 13 amino acids. The V and J ends lost 2 bases and 8 bases respectively, with 12 bases between them. Per the germline V gene, CDR1 is SGHTA and CDR2 is FQGTGA.

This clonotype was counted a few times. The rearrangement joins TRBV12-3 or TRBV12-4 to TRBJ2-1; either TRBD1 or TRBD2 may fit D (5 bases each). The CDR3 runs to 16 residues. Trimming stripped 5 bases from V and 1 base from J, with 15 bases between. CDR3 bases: TGTGCCAGCAGTCCCCGACAGAGGGTGTCCTACAATGAGCAGTTCTTC. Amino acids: CASSPRQRVSYNEQFF.

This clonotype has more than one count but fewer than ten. CDR3 protein: CSSRTGTGGELFF. The CDR3 nucleotides are TGCAGCTCCAGGACAGGGACGGGCGGGGAGCTGTTTTTT. The rearrangement joins TRBV29-1 to TRBJ2-2, with TRBD1 matching 8 bases. The germline CDR1 and CDR2 sequences are SQVTM and ANQGSEA. This CDR3 region has 13 residues. J lost 7 bases, V lost 8 bases, and 9 bases had no gene match.

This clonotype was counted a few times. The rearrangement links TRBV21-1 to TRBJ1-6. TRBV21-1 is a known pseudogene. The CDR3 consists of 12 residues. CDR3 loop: CLPSSYNSPLHF. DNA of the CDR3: TGCTTACCGAGCTCCTATAATTCACCCCTCCACTTT.

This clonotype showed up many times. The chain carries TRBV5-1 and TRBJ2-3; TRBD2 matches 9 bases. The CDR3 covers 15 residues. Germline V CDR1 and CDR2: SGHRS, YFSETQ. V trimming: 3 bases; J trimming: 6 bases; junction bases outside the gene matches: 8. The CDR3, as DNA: TGCGCCAGCAGCTCGACTAGCGGTCGAGGGGATACGCAGTATTTT. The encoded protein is CASSSTSGRGDTQYF.

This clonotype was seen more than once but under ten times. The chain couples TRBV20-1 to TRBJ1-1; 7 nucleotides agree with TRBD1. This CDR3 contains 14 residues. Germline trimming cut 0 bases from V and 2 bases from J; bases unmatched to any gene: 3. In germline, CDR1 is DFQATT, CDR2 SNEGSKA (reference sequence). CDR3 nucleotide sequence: TGCAGTGCTAGAGATGACAGGGACAACACTGAAGCTTTCTTT. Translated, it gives CSARDDRDNTEAFF.

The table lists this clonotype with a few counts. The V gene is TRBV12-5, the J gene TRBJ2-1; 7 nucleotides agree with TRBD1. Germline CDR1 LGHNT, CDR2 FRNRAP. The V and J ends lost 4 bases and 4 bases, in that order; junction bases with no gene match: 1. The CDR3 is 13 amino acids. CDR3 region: CASGSQGYNEQFF. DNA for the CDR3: TGTGCTAGTGGTTCACAGGGGTACAATGAGCAGTTCTTC. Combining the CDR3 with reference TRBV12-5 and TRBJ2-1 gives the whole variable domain DARVTQTPRHKVTEMGQEVTMRCQPILGHNTVFWYRQTMMQGLELLAYFRNRAPLDDSGMPKDRFSAEMPDATLATLKIQPSEPRDSAVYFCASGSQGYNEQFFGPGTRLTVL.

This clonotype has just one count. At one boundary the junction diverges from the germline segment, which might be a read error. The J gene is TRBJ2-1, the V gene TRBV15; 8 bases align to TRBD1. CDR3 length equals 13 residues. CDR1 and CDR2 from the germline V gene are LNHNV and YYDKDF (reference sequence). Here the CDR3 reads CSTSQGAYNEQFF. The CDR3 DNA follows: TGTTCCACCAGCCAGGGGGCTTACAATGAGCAGTTCTTC.

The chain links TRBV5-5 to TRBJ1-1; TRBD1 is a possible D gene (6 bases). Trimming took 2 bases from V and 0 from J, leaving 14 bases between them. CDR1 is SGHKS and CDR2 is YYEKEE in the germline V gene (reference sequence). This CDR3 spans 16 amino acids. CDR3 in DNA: TGTGCCAGCAGCTTTGGGCCGGGGGGCATGAACACTGAAGCTTTCTTT. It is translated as CASSFGPGGMNTEAFF.

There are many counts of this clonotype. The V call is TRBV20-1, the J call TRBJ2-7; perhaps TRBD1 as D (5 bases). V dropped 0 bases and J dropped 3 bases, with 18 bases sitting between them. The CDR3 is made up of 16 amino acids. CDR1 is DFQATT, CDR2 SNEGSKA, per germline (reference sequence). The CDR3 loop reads CSARDTWGEHLYEQYF. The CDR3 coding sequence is TGCAGTGCTAGAGATACCTGGGGCGAACACCTCTACGAGCAGTACTTC.

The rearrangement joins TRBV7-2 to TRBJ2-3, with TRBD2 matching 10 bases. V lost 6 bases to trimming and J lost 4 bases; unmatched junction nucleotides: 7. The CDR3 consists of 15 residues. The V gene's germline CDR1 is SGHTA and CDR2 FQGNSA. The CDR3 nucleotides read TGTGCCAGCAGGTTGCTAGCGGGAGCGGCAGATACGCAGTATTTT. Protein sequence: CASRLLAGAADTQYF.

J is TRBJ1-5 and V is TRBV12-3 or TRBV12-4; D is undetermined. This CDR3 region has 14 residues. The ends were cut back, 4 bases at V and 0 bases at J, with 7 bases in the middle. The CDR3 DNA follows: TGTGCCAGCAGTTCCGGTTATAGCAATCAGCCCCAGCATTTT. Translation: CASSSGYSNQPQHF.

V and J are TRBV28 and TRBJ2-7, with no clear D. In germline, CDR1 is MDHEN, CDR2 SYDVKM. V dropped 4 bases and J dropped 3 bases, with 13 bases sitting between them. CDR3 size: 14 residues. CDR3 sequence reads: CASSSLGQIYEQYF. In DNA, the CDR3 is TGTGCCAGCAGTTCCCTCGGGCAGATCTACGAGCAGTACTTC.

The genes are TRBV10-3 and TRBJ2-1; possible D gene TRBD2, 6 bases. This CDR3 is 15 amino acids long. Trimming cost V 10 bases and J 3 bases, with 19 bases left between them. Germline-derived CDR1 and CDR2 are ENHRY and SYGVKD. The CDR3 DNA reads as TGTGCCAGCGGCTTAAGGCGGGGTGTCTACAATGAGCAGTTCTTC. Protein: CASGLRRGVYNEQFF.

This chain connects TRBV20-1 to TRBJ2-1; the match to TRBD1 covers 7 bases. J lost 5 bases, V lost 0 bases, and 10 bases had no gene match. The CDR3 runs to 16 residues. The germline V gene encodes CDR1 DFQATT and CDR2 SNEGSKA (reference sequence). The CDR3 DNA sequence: TGCAGTGCTAGAGACCTGGACAGGTCGCGGAACAATGAGCAGTTCTTC. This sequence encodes CSARDLDRSRNNEQFF.

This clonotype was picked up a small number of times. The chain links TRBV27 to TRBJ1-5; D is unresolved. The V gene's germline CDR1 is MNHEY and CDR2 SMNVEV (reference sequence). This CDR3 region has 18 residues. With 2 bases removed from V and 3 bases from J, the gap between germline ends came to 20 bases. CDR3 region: CASSLPHGQEEVNQPQHF. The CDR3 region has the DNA TGTGCCAGCAGTTTACCCCACGGGCAGGAGGAAGTCAATCAGCCCCAGCATTTT.

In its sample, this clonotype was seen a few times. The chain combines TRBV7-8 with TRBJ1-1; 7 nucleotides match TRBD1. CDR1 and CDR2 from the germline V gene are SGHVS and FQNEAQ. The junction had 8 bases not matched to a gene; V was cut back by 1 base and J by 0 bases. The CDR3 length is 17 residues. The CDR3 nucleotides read TGTGCCAGCAGCTTAGAGTTCCTGGGACAGATGAACACTGAAGCTTTCTTT. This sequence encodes CASSLEFLGQMNTEAFF. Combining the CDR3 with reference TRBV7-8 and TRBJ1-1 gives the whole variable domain GAGVSQSPRYKVAKRGQDVALRCDPISGHVSLFWYQQALGQGPEFLTYFQNEAQLDKSGLPSDRFFAERPEGSVSTLKIQRTQQEDSAVYLCASSLEFLGQMNTEAFFGQGTRLTVV.

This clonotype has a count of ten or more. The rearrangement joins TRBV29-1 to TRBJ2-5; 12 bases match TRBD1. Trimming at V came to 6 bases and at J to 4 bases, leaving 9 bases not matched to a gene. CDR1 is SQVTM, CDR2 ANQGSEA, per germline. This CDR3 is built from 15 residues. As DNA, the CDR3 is TGCAGCGTGCCGGGGACAGGGGGCATAGGAGAGACCCAGTACTTC. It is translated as CSVPGTGGIGETQYF.

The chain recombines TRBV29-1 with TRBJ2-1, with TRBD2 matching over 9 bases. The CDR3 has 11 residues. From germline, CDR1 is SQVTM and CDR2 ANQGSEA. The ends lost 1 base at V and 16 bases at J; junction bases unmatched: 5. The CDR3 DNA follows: TGCAGCGTTGAAGGTAGCGGGAGAGGTTTCTTC. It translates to CSVEGSGRGFF.

The CDR3 loop is CASSIGPRGFTEAFF. CDR3 DNA sequence: TGTGCCAGTAGTATAGGGCCACGGGGATTCACTGAAGCTTTCTTT. The rearrangement links TRBV19 to TRBJ1-1; no reliable D call. Germline V lookup: CDR1 LNHDA, CDR2 SQIVND (reference sequence). V gave up 1 base and J gave up 4 bases, with 13 bases separating them. CDR3 length: 15 residues.

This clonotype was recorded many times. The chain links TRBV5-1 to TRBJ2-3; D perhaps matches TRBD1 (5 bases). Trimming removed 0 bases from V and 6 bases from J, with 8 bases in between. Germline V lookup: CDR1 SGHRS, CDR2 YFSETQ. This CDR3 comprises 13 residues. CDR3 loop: CASSLAPGDTQYF. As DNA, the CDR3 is TGCGCCAGCAGCTTGGCGCCAGGGGATACGCAGTATTTT.

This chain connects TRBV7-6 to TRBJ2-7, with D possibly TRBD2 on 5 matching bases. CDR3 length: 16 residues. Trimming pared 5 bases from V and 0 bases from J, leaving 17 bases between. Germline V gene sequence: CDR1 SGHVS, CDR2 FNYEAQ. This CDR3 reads CASSEVVGTSSYEQYF. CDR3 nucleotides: TGTGCCAGCAGCGAAGTCGTTGGCACTAGCTCCTACGAGCAGTACTTC.

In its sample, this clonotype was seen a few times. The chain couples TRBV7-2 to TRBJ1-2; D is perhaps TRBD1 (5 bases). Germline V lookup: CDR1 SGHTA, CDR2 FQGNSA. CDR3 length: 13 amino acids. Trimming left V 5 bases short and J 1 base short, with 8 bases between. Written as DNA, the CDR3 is TGTGCCAGCAGCCCGGACAATAACTATGGCTACACCTTC. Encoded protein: CASSPDNNYGYTF.

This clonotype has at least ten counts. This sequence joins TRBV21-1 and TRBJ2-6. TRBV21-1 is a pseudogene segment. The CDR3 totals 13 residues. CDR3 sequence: CASSKTGANVLTF. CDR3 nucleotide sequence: TGTGCCAGCAGCAAAACTGGGGCCAACGTCCTGACTTTC.

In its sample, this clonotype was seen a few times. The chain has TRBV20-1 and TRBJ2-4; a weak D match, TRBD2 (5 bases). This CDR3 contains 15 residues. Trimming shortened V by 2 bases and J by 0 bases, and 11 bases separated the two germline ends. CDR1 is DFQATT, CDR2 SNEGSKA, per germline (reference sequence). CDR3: CSARQAALAKNIQYF. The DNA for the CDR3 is TGCAGTGCTAGACAAGCGGCGTTAGCCAAAAACATTCAGTACTTC.

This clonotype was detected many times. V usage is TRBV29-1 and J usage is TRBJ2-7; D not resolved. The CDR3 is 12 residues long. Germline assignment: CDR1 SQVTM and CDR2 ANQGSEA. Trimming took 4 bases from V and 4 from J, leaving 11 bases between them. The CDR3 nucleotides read TGCAGCGTTGCAGGTTATGCATACGAGCAGTACTTC. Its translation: CSVAGYAYEQYF.

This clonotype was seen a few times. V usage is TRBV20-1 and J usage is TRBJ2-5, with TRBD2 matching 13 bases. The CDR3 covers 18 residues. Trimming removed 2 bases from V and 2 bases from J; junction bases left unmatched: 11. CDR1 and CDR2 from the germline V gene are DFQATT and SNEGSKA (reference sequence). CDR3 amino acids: CSARIGLAGDLLQETQYF. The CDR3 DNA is TGCAGTGCTAGAATCGGACTAGCGGGAGACCTCCTGCAAGAGACCCAGTACTTC.